This TCR beta chain was retrieved from a study of shared clonotypes between healthy human individuals. Study in general: The study used three CD4 naive, three CD4 memory, two CD8 naive and one CD8 memory plate per donor.

The assay was immunoSEQ multiplex PCR, and TCRdb's table has in-frame clones only and misses some. Of about 1,900,000 clones detected, about 95% appear once; the ten largest clones hold approximately 1%. Positive CCR7 selection of CD45RO-negative cells yielded the naive CD8 cells, and terminally differentiated effector memory CD45RA+ cells were excluded. The sequencing sample was made of naive CD8+ T cells sorted from blood. This clonotype was obtained from a man younger than 35 in good health.

CDR3 sequence: CASSPSGGPDEQFF. The CDR3 DNA sequence: TGTGCCAGCAGCCCCAGCGGGGGGCCGGACGAGCAGTTCTTC. J is TRBJ2-1 and V is TRBV7-3; 9 bases are shared with TRBD2. V was pared by 5 bases and J by 10 bases, with 9 bases of the junction left unmatched. The CDR3 runs to 14 residues. CDR1 SGHTA and CDR2 FQGTGA come from the germline V gene.